Below, 3 T cell receptor beta chains from the same sample are listed, as sequenced in a study of identical twins (dated by TCRdb to the mid-2010s). Library preparation employed 5' RACE. The sequencer was an Illumina HiSeq 2000. TCRdb reprocessing: public reads trimmed at Q25 with fastp, clones called with MiXCR, in-frame beta chains kept. Identical CDR3 protein sequences are pooled into one entry, listed with their most common genes and DNA. For this sample the table gives 15,000 to 20,000 distinct CDR3 sequences, of which 69% were detected only once. Over 4.5% of the sample lies in the top ten. Sequencing was carried out using memory (CD45RO+) T cells sorted from blood. The intended sense of this specimen's cell subset or site label: CD45RO+ enriched T cells. The receptors here all came from a woman under 30 in good health. This table probably holds off-target reads from a library built for another chain.

This clonotype qualifies as medium-sized. The rearrangement uses TRBV20-1 and TRBJ2-3; D possibly matches TRBD1 or TRBD2 (5 bases each). With 6 bases removed from V and 3 bases from J, the gap between germline ends came to 19 bases. This CDR3 spans 15 amino acids. CDR1 is DFQATT, CDR2 SNEGSKA, per germline (reference sequence). The CDR3 loop reads CSAPLTGQATDTQYF. CDR3 DNA sequence: TGCAGTGCCCCCTTAACGGGGCAAGCTACAGATACGCAGTATTTT.

J is TRBJ1-1 and V is TRBV12-3 or TRBV12-4; 8 positions agree with TRBD1. V was clipped by 6 bases and J by 1 base; unmatched bases: 4. The CDR3 contains 14 residues. CDR3 in amino acids: CASRPGQGNTEAFF. The CDR3 DNA sequence: TGTGCCAGCAGGCCCGGACAGGGGAACACTGAAGCTTTCTTT.

The chain is built from TRBV9 and TRBJ2-1, with 13 bases that match TRBD2. Per germline, CDR1 SGDLS and CDR2 YYNGEE. V lost 3 bases to trimming and J lost 9 bases; unmatched junction nucleotides: 9. This CDR3 comprises 16 residues. The CDR3 region has the DNA TGTGCCAGCAGCGCGATAGGACTAGCGGGAGAGAGTGAGCAGTTCTTC. This sequence encodes CASSAIGLAGESEQFF.